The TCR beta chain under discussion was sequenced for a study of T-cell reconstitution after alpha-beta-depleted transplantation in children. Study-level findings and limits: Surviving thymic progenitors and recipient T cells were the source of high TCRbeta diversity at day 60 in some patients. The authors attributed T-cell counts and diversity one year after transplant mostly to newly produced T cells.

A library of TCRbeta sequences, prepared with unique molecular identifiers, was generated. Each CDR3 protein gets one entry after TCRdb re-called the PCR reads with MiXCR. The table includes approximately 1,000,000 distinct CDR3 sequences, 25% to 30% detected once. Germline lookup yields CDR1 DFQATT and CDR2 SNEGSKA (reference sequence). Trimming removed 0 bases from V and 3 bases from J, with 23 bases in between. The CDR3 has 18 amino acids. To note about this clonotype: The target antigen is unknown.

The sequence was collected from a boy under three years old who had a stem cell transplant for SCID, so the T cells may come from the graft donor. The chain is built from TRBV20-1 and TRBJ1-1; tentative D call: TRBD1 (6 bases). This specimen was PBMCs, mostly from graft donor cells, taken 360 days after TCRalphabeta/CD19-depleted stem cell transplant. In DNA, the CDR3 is TGCAGTGCTAGAGACCCCCTCGGGACAAATTCGGCCGACACTGAAGCTTTCTTT. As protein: CSARDPLGTNSADTEAFF.